Below are 32 T cell receptor beta chains sequenced from a single sample in a study of early T cells in non-severe SARS-CoV-2 infection. A single record per CDR3 protein comes from TCRdb applying MiXCR to the 5' RACE reads. The data hold about 26,000 distinct CDR3 sequences, with roughly 4.1% observed a single time. Sequencing was performed on whole blood. The source is an adult who was a healthcare worker with PCR-confirmed SARS-CoV-2 infection or an uninfected control (not recorded which).

This clonotype was detected ten times or more. The chain is built from TRBV12-3 or TRBV12-4 and TRBJ2-2; D not resolved. V was shortened by 1 base and J by 5 bases, with 8 bases between the two germline ends. The CDR3 spans 14 residues. The CDR3: CASSLVSSTGELFF. The CDR3 DNA sequence: TGTGCCAGCAGTTTAGTGTCCTCAACCGGGGAGCTGTTTTTT.

Comments on this clonotype: The junction differs from germline at one of its ends, possibly a read error. CDR3 sequence: CARRSNLNTEASF. CDR3 bases: TGTGCCCGCCGTTCGAATTTGAACACTGAAGCTTCCTTT. The V and J genes are TRBV30 and TRBJ1-1; D remains ambiguous. This CDR3 contains 13 residues. The germline CDR1 and CDR2 sequences are GTSNPN and SVGIG (reference sequence).

This CDR3 is CASSTSKGGAGDEQYF. The CDR3 DNA follows: TGTGCCAGCAGTACCTCCAAGGGGGGAGCCGGCGACGAGCAGTACTTC. The chain has TRBV6-6 and TRBJ2-7; D might be TRBD1 or TRBD2, each matching 6 bases. V lost 5 bases and J 5 bases, leaving 22 bases between the germline ends. CDR3 length: 16 residues. Germline values: CDR1 MNHNY, CDR2 SVGAGI (reference sequence).

The V and J genes are TRBV15 and TRBJ2-1; TRBD2 aligns across 10 bases. CDR1 and CDR2 (germline): LNHNV, YYDKDF (reference sequence). After removal of 0 bases from V and 0 bases from J, the junction contained 5 bases not matched to a gene. The CDR3 loop spans 18 amino acids. The CDR3 is CATSRDLAGGNSYNEQFF. DNA for the CDR3: TGTGCCACCAGCAGAGATTTAGCGGGAGGCAACTCCTACAATGAGCAGTTCTTC.

The rearrangement joins TRBV12-3 or TRBV12-4 to TRBJ2-1; the D gene could be TRBD1 or TRBD2 (5 bases each). V dropped 3 bases and J dropped 10 bases, with 13 bases sitting between them. This CDR3 region has 13 residues. The CDR3 is CASSLGRPFEQFF. CDR3 in DNA: TGTGCCAGCAGTTTGGGACGGCCTTTCGAGCAGTTCTTC.

In regard to this clonotype: This may be a read error: a much more frequent sequence differs by one nucleotide. V usage is TRBV6-6 and J usage is TRBJ1-3; D unresolved. Germline loops: CDR1 MNHNY, CDR2 SVGAGI (reference sequence). The CDR3 runs 14 residues. In nucleotides, the CDR3 is TGTACCAGCACTCTTCGCTCGCGGGGAAACACCATATATTTT. It translates to CTSTLRSRGNTIYF.

This clonotype was seen repeatedly, ten times or more. V gene TRBV18 combines with J gene TRBJ2-5, with unresolved D. The V end lost 6 bases, the J end lost 0 bases, and 5 bases lay between the germline ends. Per germline, CDR1 KGHSH and CDR2 LQKENI. The CDR3 has 12 residues. The CDR3 DNA is TGTGCCAGCTCGCGCGACCAAGAGACCCAGTACTTC. Protein sequence: CASSRDQETQYF.

This clonotype was detected ten times or more. The V and J genes are TRBV13 and TRBJ2-7, with D maybe TRBD2 (6 bases). The CDR3 covers 13 residues. Germline CDR1 reads PRHDT; CDR2 reads FYEKMQ (reference sequence). V was pared by 2 bases and J by 5 bases, with 10 bases between. The CDR3 DNA follows: TGTGCCAGCAGCTTAAACAGCGGGCACGAGCAGTACTTC. Its protein product is CASSLNSGHEQYF. The variable domain in full, with the rest retrieved from reference TRBV13 and TRBJ2-7, is AAGVIQSPRHLIKEKRETATLKCYPIPRHDTVYWYQQGPGQDPQFLISFYEKMQSDKGSIPDRFSAQQFSDYHSELNMSSLELGDSALYFCASSLNSGHEQYFGPGTRLTVT.

This clonotype was seen ten or more times. The chain is built from TRBV11-2 and TRBJ2-4, with TRBD2 matching over 11 bases. V trimming: 4 bases; J trimming: 8 bases; junction bases outside the gene matches: 13. This CDR3 is 17 amino acids long. Germline CDR1 and CDR2: SGHAT and FQNNGV. The CDR3: CASSSTSGGHQGDIQYF. CDR3 DNA sequence: TGTGCCAGCAGCTCAACTAGCGGGGGTCACCAAGGGGACATTCAGTACTTC.

This clonotype was seen at least ten times. CDR3 protein: CASSYQLYEQYF. In DNA form, the CDR3 reads TGTGCCAGCAGTTACCAACTCTACGAGCAGTACTTC. V usage is TRBV6-6 and J usage is TRBJ2-7; D gene unclear. The germline V gene has CDR1 MNHNY and CDR2 SVGAGI (reference sequence). The CDR3 is 12 amino acids. V lost 2 bases to trimming and J lost 3 bases, with 5 bases between them.

This clonotype was seen repeatedly, ten times or more. V usage is TRBV18 and J usage is TRBJ1-2; D gene uncertain. CDR3 size: 10 residues. Trimming pared 6 bases from V and 6 bases from J, leaving 5 bases between. Germline V lookup: CDR1 KGHSH, CDR2 LQKENI. DNA for the CDR3: TGTGCCAGCTCGTCGAATGGCTACACCTTC. Its translation: CASSSNGYTF. Full variable domain (rest looked up from reference TRBV18 and TRBJ1-2): NAGVMQNPRHLVRRRGQEARLRCSPMKGHSHVYWYRQLPEEGLKFMVYLQKENIIDESGMPKERFSAEFPKEGPSILRIQQVVRGDSAAYFCASSSNGYTFGSGTRLTVV.

This clonotype was picked up a small number of times. The chain has TRBV7-2 and TRBJ2-7; no clear D. With 6 bases removed from V and 4 bases from J, the gap between germline ends came to 16 bases. Germline V gives CDR1 SGHTA, CDR2 FQGNSA. The length of the CDR3 is 14 residues. In DNA form, the CDR3 reads TGTGCCAGCAGTCCCCCTGGCCTAGGGTACGAGCAGTACTTC. Residues: CASSPPGLGYEQYF.

This clonotype was counted between two and nine times. The chain has TRBV4-2 and TRBJ2-1, with 11 bases lining up with TRBD2. The germline V gene encodes CDR1 LGHNA and CDR2 YNFKEQ. The CDR3 runs 14 residues. The J segment lost 10 bases and the V segment lost 5 bases, leaving 7 bases of the junction unmatched. The CDR3 sequence: CASSSGLAAGEQFF. The DNA for the CDR3 is TGTGCCAGCAGCTCGGGACTAGCGGCGGGGGAGCAGTTCTTC.

J is TRBJ2-1 and V is TRBV7-9; 7 positions agree with TRBD2. With V trimmed by 3 bases and J by 7 bases, 6 bases remained unmatched. This CDR3 is 14 amino acids long. Germline V gives CDR1 SEHNR, CDR2 FQNEAQ (reference sequence). CDR3 residues: CASSFSTSTNEQFF. In nucleotides, the CDR3 is TGTGCCAGCAGCTTTTCGACTAGCACGAATGAGCAGTTCTTC.

The table lists this clonotype with many counts. The chain has TRBV11-2 and TRBJ2-1; D possibly corresponds to TRBD2 (5 bases). The V end lost 0 bases, the J end lost 11 bases, and 8 bases lay between the germline ends. The length of the CDR3 is 12 residues. Germline-derived CDR1 and CDR2 are SGHAT and FQNNGV. The CDR3 nucleotides are TGTGCCAGCAGCTTAGATCGGGGAAAGCAGTTCTTC. It translates to CASSLDRGKQFF.

This clonotype was recorded many times. This chain links TRBV5-1 with TRBJ1-2; no reliable D call. CDR1 and CDR2 (germline): SGHRS, YFSETQ. CDR3 size: 14 residues. V was pared by 4 bases and J by 10 bases, with 20 bases between. The DNA for the CDR3 is TGCGCCAGCAGCCCCCCAGCGGGAACTTTAGACTACACCTTC. Its protein product is CASSPPAGTLDYTF.

This clonotype has ten or more counts. The chain combines TRBV5-1 with TRBJ2-7, with TRBD1 as a possible D gene (6 bases). The CDR3 has 12 amino acids. Germline V CDR1 and CDR2: SGHRS, YFSETQ. Trimming took off 3 bases at V and 6 bases at J, with 10 bases between the two ends. In DNA, the CDR3 is TGCGCCAGCAGCTGGCAGGGGACCGAGCAGTACTTC. Residues: CASSWQGTEQYF.

This clonotype was seen more than once but under ten times. This chain connects TRBV29-1 to TRBJ1-4, with D uncertain. V lost 0 bases and J lost 2, with 16 bases in between. There are 17 residues in the CDR3. Germline assignment: CDR1 SQVTM and CDR2 ANQGSEA. CDR3 nucleotides: TGCAGCGTTGAAGATCCTTCAGTCCGTCGTACTAATGAAAAACTGTTTTTT. Amino acid sequence: CSVEDPSVRRTNEKLFF.

The gene calls are TRBV6-6 and TRBJ1-4, with D perhaps TRBD1 (6 bases). The CDR3 length is 17 residues. Trimming pared 4 bases from V and 5 bases from J, leaving 20 bases between. Germline V gene lookup returns CDR1 MNHNY and CDR2 SVGAGI (reference sequence). DNA of the CDR3: TGTGCCAGCAGTTCACAGGGACCGGTGTCGCCCAATGAAAAACTGTTTTTT. Protein: CASSSQGPVSPNEKLFF.

This clonotype was seen repeatedly, ten times or more. The chain joins TRBV5-4 to TRBJ2-7; possibly TRBD1 for D (6 bases). The CDR3 totals 11 residues. The V gene's germline CDR1 is SGHNT and CDR2 YYREEE (reference sequence). The V end was cut by 5 bases, the J end by 10 bases, with 13 bases between. The CDR3 here is CASSSDSKQYF. The CDR3 DNA reads as TGTGCCAGCAGTTCGGACAGCAAACAGTACTTC.

This clonotype has a handful of counts. The CDR3 is CASSQSVSPDGTNTGELFF. The CDR3 DNA follows: TGCGCCAGCAGTCAATCGGTGTCCCCGGACGGTACGAACACCGGGGAGCTGTTTTTT. This chain connects TRBV23-1 to TRBJ2-2; no firm D call. TRBV23-1 is an ORF, with its function uncertain. The CDR3 runs 19 residues. V gave up 0 bases and J gave up 0 bases, with 17 bases separating them.

This clonotype has ten or more counts. The chain uses TRBV7-9 and TRBJ2-2; D remains ambiguous. Trimming shortened V by 7 bases and J by 9 bases, and 9 bases separated the two germline ends. CDR3 length equals 11 residues. CDR1 and CDR2 from the germline V gene are SEHNR and FQNEAQ (reference sequence). The CDR3 spells CASTELRELFF. Written as DNA, the CDR3 is TGTGCCAGCACCGAATTGCGGGAGCTGTTTTTT. Full variable domain (remainder filled in from reference TRBV7-9 and TRBJ2-2): DTGVSQNPRHKITKRGQNVTFRCDPISEHNRLYWYRQTLGQGPEFLTYFQNEAQLEKSRLLSDRFSAERPKGSFSTLEIQRTEQGDSAMYLCASTELRELFFGEGSRLTVL.

This clonotype was seen many times. The V gene is TRBV19, the J gene TRBJ2-2, with 7 nucleotides matching TRBD1. The CDR3 has 15 residues. V trimming: 4 bases; J trimming: 1 base; junction bases outside the gene matches: 3. CDR1 is LNHDA and CDR2 is SQIVND in the germline V gene (reference sequence). The CDR3 sequence: CASSKGQQNTGELFF. CDR3 nucleotides: TGTGCCAGTAGTAAGGGACAGCAGAACACCGGGGAGCTGTTTTTT.

This clonotype has ten or more counts. The chain joins TRBV15 to TRBJ2-1; 8 nucleotides align to TRBD2. The CDR3 covers 16 residues. Germline loops: CDR1 LNHNV, CDR2 YYDKDF (reference sequence). Trimming cost V 0 bases and J 7 bases; bases outside gene matches: 8. The CDR3 DNA reads TGTGCCACCAGCAGAGAAGCTAGCGGGTGGGCTAATGAGCAGTTCTTC. Translating it yields CATSREASGWANEQFF.

This clonotype was observed a single time. Being one base from a much bigger clone, this may be a read error. The gene calls are TRBV5-4 and TRBJ2-7; D is possibly TRBD1 (5 bases). The CDR3 length is 14 residues. The V end was cut by 6 bases, the J end by 2 bases, with 15 bases between. CDR1 is SGHNT and CDR2 is YYREEE in the germline V gene (reference sequence). This chain's CDR3 is CASTDLGHPYEQYF. In nucleotides, the CDR3 is TGTGCCAGCACAGATCTTGGACACCCCTACGAGCAGTACTTC.

The rearrangement uses TRBV19 and TRBJ1-1; D unresolved. V was trimmed by 5 bases and J by 2 bases, leaving 6 bases between them. The CDR3 runs to 12 residues. In germline, CDR1 is LNHDA, CDR2 SQIVND (reference sequence). CDR3 in amino acids: CASSRSNTEAFF. The CDR3 DNA reads as TGTGCCAGTAGTCGGAGCAACACTGAAGCTTTCTTT.

Ten or more counts support this clonotype. J is TRBJ2-3 and V is TRBV12-3 or TRBV12-4, with D perhaps assigned TRBD1 or TRBD2 (5 bases each). Trimming shortened V by 4 bases and J by 2 bases, and 19 bases separated the two germline ends. This CDR3 is built from 17 residues. The CDR3 region has the DNA TGTGCCAGCAGTTCGCCCCCGGGGCAGAGCCTCACAGATACGCAGTATTTT. It specifies CASSSPPGQSLTDTQYF.

This clonotype was seen many times. The rearrangement uses TRBV20-1 and TRBJ2-1; possible D gene TRBD1, 6 bases. CDR3 length equals 14 residues. V dropped 5 bases and J dropped 7 bases, with 18 bases sitting between them. Germline V CDR1 and CDR2: DFQATT, SNEGSKA (reference sequence). In DNA form, the CDR3 reads TGCAGTGCTCTCACAGGGCGTAGGGGAAATGAGCAGTTCTTC. As protein: CSALTGRRGNEQFF.

In this sample, this clonotype turned up many times. J is TRBJ2-3 and V is TRBV4-2; D might be TRBD1 or TRBD2, each matching 5 bases. CDR1 is LGHNA and CDR2 is YNFKEQ in the germline V gene. The CDR3 consists of 13 residues. V dropped 0 bases and J dropped 5 bases, with 6 bases sitting between them. The CDR3 sequence: CASSQDGGDTQYF. CDR3 sequence (DNA): TGTGCCAGCAGCCAAGATGGGGGAGATACGCAGTATTTT.

This clonotype came up many times. The CDR3, as DNA: TGCAGTGCTAGACTTAGGCCCCAGCCCTACAATGAGCAGTTCTTC. Translation gives CSARLRPQPYNEQFF. The chain employs TRBV20-1 and TRBJ2-1, with D uncertain. Germline V gene sequence: CDR1 DFQATT, CDR2 SNEGSKA (reference sequence). V gave up 2 bases and J gave up 2 bases, with 13 bases separating them. CDR3 length: 15 residues.

This clonotype was picked up many times. The chain employs TRBV12-3 or TRBV12-4 and TRBJ2-1, with TRBD2 matching over 7 bases. The CDR3 has 11 amino acids. The CDR3 protein is CAGGSYNEQFF. The CDR3 DNA sequence: TGTGCGGGCGGGAGTTACAATGAGCAGTTCTTC.

The gene calls are TRBV28 and TRBJ1-1; D is unclear. Germline lookup yields CDR1 MDHEN and CDR2 SYDVKM. Trimming removed 3 bases at V and 8 bases at J, with 10 bases between. CDR3 length: 12 residues. The CDR3 loop reads CASSFGQTEAFF. CDR3 DNA sequence: TGTGCCAGCAGTTTCGGGCAGACAGAAGCTTTCTTT.